Following are 20 T cell receptor beta chains from one sample sequenced in a study of T cell responses to AZD1222 COVID-19 vaccine (dated by TCRdb to the early 2020s). Library creation used the immunoSEQ multiplex PCR assay. Entries here come from immuneACCESS through TCRdb and include only in-frame sequences with V and J called. Some clones fail to appear in such tables; in the studies checked, an unresolved V gene covers under half of the shortfall, and the cause of the remainder is unknown. The sample data list 95,000 to 150,000 clones, and roughly nine tenths of these were observed just once. Approximately 2.6% of the sample is held by the ten biggest clonotypes. The sample's time point label is to be understood as: about 28 days (+/-7) after the second vaccine dose. The specimen was peripheral blood, collected 28 days after the second AZD1222 dose. All receptors derive from an adult who received the AZD1222 COVID-19 vaccine.

V and J are TRBV11-2 and TRBJ2-1; D is unclear. Trimming took 2 bases from V and 6 from J, leaving 8 bases between them. Germline V gene sequence: CDR1 SGHAT, CDR2 FQNNGV. This CDR3 spans 13 amino acids. CDR3 bases: TGTGCCAGCAGCTTAACGGATTTCAATGAGCAGTTCTTC. Its protein product is CASSLTDFNEQFF.

Only a few counts were recorded for this clone. The genes are TRBV7-9 and TRBJ2-3, with 8 bases that match TRBD1. This CDR3 is 16 amino acids long. The germline V gene encodes CDR1 SEHNR and CDR2 FQNEAQ (reference sequence). After removal of 5 bases from V and 0 bases from J, the junction contained 7 bases not matched to a gene. CDR3 sequence (DNA): TGTGCCAGCAGCGGTCAGGGGGCCTCTAGCACAGATACGCAGTATTTT. Translation gives CASSGQGASSTDTQYF. The complete variable domain, with remaining parts taken from reference TRBV7-9 and TRBJ2-3, reads DTGVSQNPRHKITKRGQNVTFRCDPISEHNRLYWYRQTLGQGPEFLTYFQNEAQLEKSRLLSDRFSAERPKGSFSTLEIQRTEQGDSAMYLCASSGQGASSTDTQYFGPGTRLTVL.

This chain connects TRBV19 to TRBJ1-5, with D uncertain. CDR1 and CDR2 from the germline V gene are LNHDA and SQIVND (reference sequence). V was pared by 3 bases and J by 5 bases, with 8 bases between. This CDR3 spans 13 amino acids. CDR3 loop: CASSMLSYQPQHF. CDR3 nucleotides: TGTGCCAGTAGTATGTTAAGCTATCAGCCCCAGCATTTT.

This clone was observed a handful of times. The chain has TRBV10-2 and TRBJ1-2, with 7 bases that match TRBD1. Germline V lookup: CDR1 WSHSY, CDR2 SAAADI. The CDR3 consists of 13 residues. The junction had 6 bases not matched to a gene; V was cut back by 4 bases and J by 7 bases. The CDR3 protein is CASSGGGGAGYTF. The CDR3 nucleotides read TGCGCCAGCAGTGGGGGAGGGGGCGCTGGCTACACCTTC.

The V and J genes are TRBV27 and TRBJ1-2; TRBD1 might be the D (5 bases). The germline V gene has CDR1 MNHEY and CDR2 SMNVEV (reference sequence). V was pared by 3 bases and J by 8 bases, with 13 bases between. The CDR3 length is 13 residues. The CDR3 bases are TGTGCCAGCAGTTTCGGGGACGCCTGGGGCTACACCTTC. Its protein product is CASSFGDAWGYTF.

V gene TRBV7-8 combines with J gene TRBJ2-7; D is undetermined. Germline V lookup: CDR1 SGHVS, CDR2 FQNEAQ. Trimming left V 1 base short and J 1 base short, with 11 bases between. The CDR3 covers 15 residues. CDR3 in amino acids: CASSLEPRPSYEQYF. CDR3 coding DNA: TGTGCCAGCAGCTTAGAGCCTCGCCCTTCCTACGAGCAGTACTTC.

The CDR3 DNA is TGCGCCAGCAGCCAAGATTGGAGGACAGTTGAAAGGTCTGGAAACACCATATATTTT. Its translation: CASSQDWRTVERSGNTIYF. V usage is TRBV4-1 and J usage is TRBJ1-3; D may be TRBD1 (6 bases). V was trimmed by 0 bases and J by 1 base, leaving 19 bases between them. The CDR3 length is 19 residues. Germline CDR1 MGHRA, CDR2 YSYEKL.

The chain recombines TRBV15 with TRBJ1-6, with D uncertain. The V gene's germline CDR1 is LNHNV and CDR2 YYDKDF (reference sequence). V lost 0 bases to trimming and J lost 6 bases, with 15 bases between them. CDR3 size: 17 residues. CDR3 amino acids: CATSRDLAGSTNSPLHF. CDR3 nucleotides: TGTGCCACCAGCAGAGATTTGGCCGGATCAACTAATTCACCCCTCCACTTT.

The chain joins TRBV19 to TRBJ2-1; D tentatively reads TRBD1 or TRBD2 (5 bases each). Germline V gives CDR1 LNHDA, CDR2 SQIVND (reference sequence). The CDR3 runs to 16 residues. Trimming took 5 bases from V and 14 from J, leaving 28 bases between them. In nucleotides, the CDR3 is TGTGCCAGTAGTCCTCAGTCCGGCCGAGGGGAATTTGATAAGTTCTTC. It encodes CASSPQSGRGEFDKFF.

This chain uses TRBV9 with TRBJ2-3; 8 nucleotides line up with TRBD2. Germline V gives CDR1 SGDLS, CDR2 YYNGEE. The junction had 4 bases not matched to a gene; V was cut back by 6 bases and J by 1 base. CDR3 length: 14 amino acids. The CDR3 DNA is TGTGCCAGCACCCCCGGGGGGGGCACAGATACGCAGTATTTT. Amino acids: CASTPGGGTDTQYF.

In its sample, this clone was seen a few times. The V and J genes are TRBV6-5 and TRBJ1-6, with unresolved D. Germline lookup yields CDR1 MNHEY and CDR2 SVGAGI. The V gene lost 6 bases and the J gene lost 7 bases, with 13 bases spanning the gap. This CDR3 has 14 residues. DNA for the CDR3: TGTGCCAGCAGCCCCCGGACTCCGAATTCACCCCTCCACTTT. Protein: CASSPRTPNSPLHF.

V and J are TRBV30 and TRBJ1-3; TRBD1 agrees at 7 bases. V shed 4 bases, J shed 8 bases, and the junction held 8 bases outside the gene matches. The CDR3 is made up of 13 amino acids. The V gene's germline CDR1 is GTSNPN and CDR2 SVGIG (reference sequence). The CDR3 loop reads CAWNRGAADTIYF. The DNA for the CDR3 is TGTGCCTGGAACAGGGGCGCTGCGGACACCATATATTTT.

The V gene is TRBV28, the J gene TRBJ1-3; no firm D call. CDR1 is MDHEN, CDR2 SYDVKM, per germline. The CDR3 is 15 residues long. Trimming shortened V by 3 bases and J by 0 bases, and 9 bases separated the two germline ends. The CDR3 nucleotides read TGTGCCAGCAGTTTGAGGGTAGGCTCTGGAAACACCATATATTTT. It codes for CASSLRVGSGNTIYF.

This rearrangement joins TRBV14 to TRBJ1-3; D gene uncertain. This CDR3 comprises 16 residues. Looked up from germline, CDR1 is SGHDN and CDR2 is FVKESK. The V gene lost 1 base and the J gene lost 2 bases, with 12 bases spanning the gap. CDR3 protein: CASSQVFGVPGNTIYF. The CDR3 nucleotides read TGTGCCAGCAGCCAAGTTTTCGGGGTACCTGGAAACACCATATATTTT.

V usage is TRBV18 and J usage is TRBJ1-2; D remains unclear. Germline lookup yields CDR1 KGHSH and CDR2 LQKENI. The ends were cut back, 4 bases at V and 9 bases at J, with 12 bases in the middle. This CDR3 has 12 amino acids. CDR3: CASSLDRRSYTF. The CDR3 region has the DNA TGTGCCAGCTCACTGGACCGGCGGAGCTACACCTTC.

This clone appeared once. The rearrangement uses TRBV7-9 and TRBJ2-7; possible D gene TRBD2, 6 bases. With 5 bases removed from V and 3 bases from J, the gap between germline ends came to 17 bases. This CDR3 comprises 15 residues. CDR1 and CDR2 from the germline V gene are SEHNR and FQNEAQ (reference sequence). Here the CDR3 reads CASSPRDFPSYEQYF. DNA of the CDR3: TGTGCCAGCAGCCCGCGGGACTTCCCAAGCTACGAGCAGTACTTC.

The chain links TRBV6-5 to TRBJ1-2; TRBD1 might be the D (6 bases). Germline V CDR1 and CDR2: MNHEY, SVGAGI. This CDR3 region has 13 residues. Trimming removed 11 bases from V and 4 bases from J, with 17 bases in between. CDR3 nucleotide sequence: TGTGCCGCTCGCCCCCAGGGGTCCTATGGCTACACCTTC. It specifies CAARPQGSYGYTF.

V is TRBV2 and J is TRBJ1-2, with D unclear. The CDR3 runs 14 residues. CDR1 is SNHLY and CDR2 is FYNNEI in the germline V gene. The germline V and J ends were trimmed by 6 bases and 0 bases, with 11 bases remaining between them. In DNA, the CDR3 is TGTGCCAGCAGAGAGACGGGTCCTAACTATGGCTACACCTTC. Its protein product is CASRETGPNYGYTF. Together with reference TRBV2 and TRBJ1-2, the CDR3 gives the full variable domain: EPEVTQTPSHQVTQMGQEVILRCVPISNHLYFYWYRQILGQKVEFLVSFYNNEISEKSEIFDDQFSVERPDGSNFTLKIRSTKLEDSAMYFCASRETGPNYGYTFGSGTRLTVV.

J is TRBJ2-2 and V is TRBV7-9; 8 bases fit TRBD1. V dropped 4 bases and J dropped 5; count of bases not matched to a gene: 6. Germline V gene sequence: CDR1 SEHNR, CDR2 FQNEAQ (reference sequence). CDR3 length: 15 amino acids. The CDR3 is CASSSDRGGTGELFF. The CDR3 nucleotides are TGTGCCAGCAGCTCCGACAGGGGAGGTACCGGGGAGCTGTTTTTT. Full variable domain (rest looked up from reference TRBV7-9 and TRBJ2-2): DTGVSQNPRHKITKRGQNVTFRCDPISEHNRLYWYRQTLGQGPEFLTYFQNEAQLEKSRLLSDRFSAERPKGSFSTLEIQRTEQGDSAMYLCASSSDRGGTGELFFGEGSRLTVL.

This chain uses TRBV4-1 with TRBJ1-5, with D possibly being TRBD1 (6 bases). Germline loops: CDR1 MGHRA, CDR2 YSYEKL. The CDR3 extends over 14 amino acids. V was shortened by 1 base and J by 6 bases, with 10 bases between the two germline ends. DNA for the CDR3: TGCGCCAGCAGCCAAGTTCCCAGGGGTCAGCCCCAGCATTTT. Its translation is CASSQVPRGQPQHF.